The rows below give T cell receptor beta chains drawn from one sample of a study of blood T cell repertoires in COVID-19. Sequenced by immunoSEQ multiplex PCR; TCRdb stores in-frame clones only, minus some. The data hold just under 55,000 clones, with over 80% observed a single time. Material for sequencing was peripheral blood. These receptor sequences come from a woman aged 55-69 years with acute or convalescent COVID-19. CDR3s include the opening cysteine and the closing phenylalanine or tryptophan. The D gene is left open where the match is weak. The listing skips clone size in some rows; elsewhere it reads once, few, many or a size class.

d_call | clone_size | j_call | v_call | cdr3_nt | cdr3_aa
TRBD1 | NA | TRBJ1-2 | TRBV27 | TGTGCCAGCAGAAGGGGACAGGGGGCGCGGGATGGTTACCATGGCTACACCTTC | CASRRGQGARDGYHGYTF
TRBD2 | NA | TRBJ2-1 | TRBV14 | TGTGCCAGCAGCCGATGGGGGGGCTCCTACAATGAGCAGTTCTTC | CASSRWGGSYNEQFF
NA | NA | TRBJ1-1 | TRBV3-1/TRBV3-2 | TGTGCCAGCGGTGGTTATTCAGAGTCGGGGACTGAAGCTTTCTTT | CASGGYSESGTEAFF
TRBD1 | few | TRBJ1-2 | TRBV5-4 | TGTGCCAGCAGCTTCGCCAGGGGGCAGGAGGGCTACACCTTC | CASSFARGQEGYTF
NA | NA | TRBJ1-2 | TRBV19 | TGTGCCAGTAACAAGGAGAACTATGGCTACACCTTC | CASNKENYGYTF
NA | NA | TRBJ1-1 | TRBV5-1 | TGCGCCAGCAGCTTAGGAGGACCGCTGAACACTGAAGCTTTCTTT | CASSLGGPLNTEAFF
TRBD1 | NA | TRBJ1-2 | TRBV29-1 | TGCAGCGTGACAGGGAGTTCTTATGGCTACACCTTC | CSVTGSSYGYTF
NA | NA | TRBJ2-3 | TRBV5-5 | TGTGCCAGCAGCTTGGGCTTCGGAGTGGGTGTGGATACGCAGTATTTT | CASSLGFGVGVDTQYF
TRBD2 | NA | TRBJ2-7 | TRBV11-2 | TGTGCCAGCAGAACCTTTAGCGGGAGGAGCTCCTACGAGCAGTACTTC | CASRTFSGRSSYEQYF
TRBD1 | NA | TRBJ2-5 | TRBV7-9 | TGTGCCAGCAGCCGACCATTAGGACAGGTGGGGGAGACCCAGTACTTC | CASSRPLGQVGETQYF
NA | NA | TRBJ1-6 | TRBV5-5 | TGTGCCAGCAGCTTGGTTGGTTGGACAGCAAATTCACCCCTCCACTTT | CASSLVGWTANSPLHF
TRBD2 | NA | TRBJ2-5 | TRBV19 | TGTGCCAGTAGTGGTCACAGCGGGGAGCGGGAGACCCAGTACTTC | CASSGHSGERETQYF
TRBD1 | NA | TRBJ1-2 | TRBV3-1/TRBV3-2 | TGTGCCAGCAGCCCACCCTCTGCAGGGGGGACCCGGAACTATGGCTACACCTTC | CASSPPSAGGTRNYGYTF
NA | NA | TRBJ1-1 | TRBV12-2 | TGTGCAAGTCGCTTATTTGGCATGTTGAACACTGAAGCTTTCTTT | CASRLFGMLNTEAFF
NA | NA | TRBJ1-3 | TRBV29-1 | TGCAGCGTTGCGGCGGGGGGGTCTGGAAACACCATATATTTT | CSVAAGGSGNTIYF
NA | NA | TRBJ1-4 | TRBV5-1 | TGCGCCAGCAGCTTGGGGTGGGCAGGGATCGAAAAACTGTTTTTT | CASSLGWAGIEKLFF
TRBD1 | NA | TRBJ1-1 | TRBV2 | TGTGCCAGCAGTTTGACAGGGGGCACTGAAGCTTTCTTT | CASSLTGGTEAFF
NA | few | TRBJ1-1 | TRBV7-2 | TGTGCCAGCAGCGTATCCCTGAACACTGAAGCTTTCTTT | CASSVSLNTEAFF
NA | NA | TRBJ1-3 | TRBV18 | TGTGCCAGCTCACCCAACTCTGGAAACACCATATATTTT | CASSPNSGNTIYF
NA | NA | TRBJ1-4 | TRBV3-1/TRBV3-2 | TGTGCCAGCAGCCAAGATAGTAATGAAAAACTGTTTTTT | CASSQDSNEKLFF
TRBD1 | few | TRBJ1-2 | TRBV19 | TGTGCCAGTAGTCACGGGACAGGGACAGCTAACTATGGCTACACCTTC | CASSHGTGTANYGYTF
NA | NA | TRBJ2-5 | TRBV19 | TGTGCCAGTAGTTCGCCCTCGGGGGCAGGGGGAGAGACCCAGTACTTC | CASSSPSGAGGETQYF
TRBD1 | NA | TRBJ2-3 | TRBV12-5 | TGTGCTAGTGGCCCCCAGGGGGCGAACACAGATACGCAGTATTTT | CASGPQGANTDTQYF
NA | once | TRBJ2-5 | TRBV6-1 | TGTGCCAGCAGTGAAATAGCGGCGGGGACCCAGTACTTC | CASSEIAAGTQYF
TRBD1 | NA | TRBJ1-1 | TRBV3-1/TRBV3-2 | TGTGCCAGCAGCCCCCGGGACAGCCACACTGAAGCTTTCTTT | CASSPRDSHTEAFF
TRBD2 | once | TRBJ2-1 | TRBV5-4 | TGTGCCAGCAGCTTGGCGGGACTAGCGGGAAACAATGAGCAGTTCTTC | CASSLAGLAGNNEQFF
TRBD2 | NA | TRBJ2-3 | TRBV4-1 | TGCGCCAGCAGCCAAGAATGGACAGCGGGAGGGCCGAGAGATACGCAGTATTTT | CASSQEWTAGGPRDTQYF
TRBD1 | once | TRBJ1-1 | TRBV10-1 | TGCGCCAGCAGCGGGGACAGAAACACTGAAGCTTTCTTT | CASSGDRNTEAFF
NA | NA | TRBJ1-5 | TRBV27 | TGTGCCAGCAGTTTATCGGGGAGTCAGCCCCAGCATTTT | CASSLSGSQPQHF
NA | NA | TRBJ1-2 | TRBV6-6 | TGTGCCAGCAGTAAGGACACCTATGGCTACACCTTC | CASSKDTYGYTF
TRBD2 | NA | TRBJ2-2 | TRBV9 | TGTGCCAGCAGCGCCAGCGGGGGGGCCTCCGGGGAGCTGTTTTTT | CASSASGGASGELFF
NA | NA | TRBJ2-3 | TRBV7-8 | TGTGCCAGCAGCTTCCCCAGGGATACGCAGTATTTT | CASSFPRDTQYF
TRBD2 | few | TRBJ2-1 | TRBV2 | TGTGCCAGCATGGTAGCGGGAGTAAGGAATGAGCAGTTCTTC | CASMVAGVRNEQFF
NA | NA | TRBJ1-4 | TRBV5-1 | TGCGCCAGCAGCTTATCAGGGACTAATGAAAAACTGTTTTTT | CASSLSGTNEKLFF
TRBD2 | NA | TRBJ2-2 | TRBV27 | TGTGCCAGCAGTGGGGGACTAGCGGGGGTCACCGGGGAGCTGTTTTTT | CASSGGLAGVTGELFF
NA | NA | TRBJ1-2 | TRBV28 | TGTGCCAGCAGTTTATTGACAGCTAACTATGGCTACACCTTC | CASSLLTANYGYTF
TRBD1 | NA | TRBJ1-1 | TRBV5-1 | TGCGCCAGCAGCTTGACGGGACAGCAGAACACTGAAGCTTTCTTT | CASSLTGQQNTEAFF